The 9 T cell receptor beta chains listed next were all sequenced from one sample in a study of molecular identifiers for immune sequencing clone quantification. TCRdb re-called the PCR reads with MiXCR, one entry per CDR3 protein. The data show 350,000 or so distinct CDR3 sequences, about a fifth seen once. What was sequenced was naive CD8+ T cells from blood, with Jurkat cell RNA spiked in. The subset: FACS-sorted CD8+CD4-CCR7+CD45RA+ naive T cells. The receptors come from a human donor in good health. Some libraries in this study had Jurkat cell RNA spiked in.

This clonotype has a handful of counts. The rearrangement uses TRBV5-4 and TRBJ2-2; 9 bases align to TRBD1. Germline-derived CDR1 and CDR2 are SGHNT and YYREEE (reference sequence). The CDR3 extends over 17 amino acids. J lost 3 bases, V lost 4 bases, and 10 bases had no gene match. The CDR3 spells CASSPPGQGRDTGELFF. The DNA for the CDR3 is TGTGCCAGCAGCCCACCGGGACAGGGTCGGGACACCGGGGAGCTGTTTTTT.

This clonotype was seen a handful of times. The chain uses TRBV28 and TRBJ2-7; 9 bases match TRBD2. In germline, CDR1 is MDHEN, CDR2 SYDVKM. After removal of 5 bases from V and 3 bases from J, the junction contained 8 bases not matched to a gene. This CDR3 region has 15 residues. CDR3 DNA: TGTGCCAGCAGTAACTCCCCAGCGGGAGGCTACGAGCAGTACTTC. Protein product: CASSNSPAGGYEQYF.

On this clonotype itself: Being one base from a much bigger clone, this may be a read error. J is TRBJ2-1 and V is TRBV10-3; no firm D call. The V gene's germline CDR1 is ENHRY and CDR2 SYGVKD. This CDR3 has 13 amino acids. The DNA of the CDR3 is TGTGCCATCAGTGAGAGCTCCTACGATGAGCAGTTCTTC. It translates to CAISESSYDEQFF.

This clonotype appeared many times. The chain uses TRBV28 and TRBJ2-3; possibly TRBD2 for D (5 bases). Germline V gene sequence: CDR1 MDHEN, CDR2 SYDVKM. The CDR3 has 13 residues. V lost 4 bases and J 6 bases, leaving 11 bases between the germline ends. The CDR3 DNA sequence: TGTGCCAGCAGTTCGGGGTTATTGGATACGCAGTATTTT. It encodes CASSSGLLDTQYF.

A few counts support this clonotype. The CDR3 coding sequence is TGTGCCAGCAGCCCGGGAGCGGGTCACACTGAAGCTTTCTTT. It encodes CASSPGAGHTEAFF. This chain connects TRBV5-6 to TRBJ1-1; D remains unclear. V lost 4 bases and J lost 3, with 13 bases in between. The V gene's germline CDR1 is SGHDT and CDR2 YYEEEE. The CDR3 is made up of 14 amino acids.

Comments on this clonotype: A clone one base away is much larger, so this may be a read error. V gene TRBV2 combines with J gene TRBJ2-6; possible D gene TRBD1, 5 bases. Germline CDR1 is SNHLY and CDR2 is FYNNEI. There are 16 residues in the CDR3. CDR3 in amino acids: CAGSDSPSSGANVLTF. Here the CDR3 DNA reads TGTGCCGGCAGTGACAGTCCATCCTCTGGGGCCAACGTCCTGACTTTC.

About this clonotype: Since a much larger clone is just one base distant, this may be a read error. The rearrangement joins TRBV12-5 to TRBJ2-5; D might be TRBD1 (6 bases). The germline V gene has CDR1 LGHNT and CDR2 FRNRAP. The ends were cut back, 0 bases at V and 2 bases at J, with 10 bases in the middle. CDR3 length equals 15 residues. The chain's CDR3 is CASGLVSDRQETQYF. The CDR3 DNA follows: TGTGCTAGTGGTTTGGTCTCGGACAGACAAGAGACCCAGTACTTC.

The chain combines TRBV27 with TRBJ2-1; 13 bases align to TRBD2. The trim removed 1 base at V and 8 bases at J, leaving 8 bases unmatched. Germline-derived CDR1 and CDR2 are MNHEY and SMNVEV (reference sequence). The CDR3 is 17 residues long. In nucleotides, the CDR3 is TGTGCCAGCAGTTTATTAACTAGCGGGGGGGCCGCCCATGAGCAGTTCTTC. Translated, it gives CASSLLTSGGAAHEQFF.

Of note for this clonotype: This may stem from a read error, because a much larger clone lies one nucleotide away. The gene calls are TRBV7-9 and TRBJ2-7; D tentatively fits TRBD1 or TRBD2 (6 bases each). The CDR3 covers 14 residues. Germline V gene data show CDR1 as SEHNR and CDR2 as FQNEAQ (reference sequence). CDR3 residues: CASSWGRGTYDQYF. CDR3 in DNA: TGTGCCAGCAGCTGGGGGCGGGGCACCTACGATCAGTACTTC.